This TCR beta chain came from a study of blood T cells in healthy people across ages. The authors ran a second PCR of roughly 6 to 11 cycles using a sample-barcoded 5' primer and a J-beta primer mix. From the 5' RACE reads, TCRdb called clonotypes with MiXCR, one entry per CDR3 protein. In the table there are fewer than 950,000 distinct CDR3 sequences, about 34% of which are singletons. Germline-derived CDR1 and CDR2 are SGHDN and FVKESK. V was clipped by 1 base and J by 4 bases; unmatched bases: 10. The CDR3 sequence is 17 residues long. This clonotype was counted many times. The gene calls are TRBV14 and TRBJ1-2, with TRBD1 matching 9 bases. This receptor was identified in a man between 18 and 29 years old in good health. The sequenced sample was blood. The CDR3 is CASSQGIQGARVYGYTF. CDR3 bases: TGTGCCAGCAGCCAAGGAATACAGGGGGCGCGCGTCTATGGCTACACCTTC.